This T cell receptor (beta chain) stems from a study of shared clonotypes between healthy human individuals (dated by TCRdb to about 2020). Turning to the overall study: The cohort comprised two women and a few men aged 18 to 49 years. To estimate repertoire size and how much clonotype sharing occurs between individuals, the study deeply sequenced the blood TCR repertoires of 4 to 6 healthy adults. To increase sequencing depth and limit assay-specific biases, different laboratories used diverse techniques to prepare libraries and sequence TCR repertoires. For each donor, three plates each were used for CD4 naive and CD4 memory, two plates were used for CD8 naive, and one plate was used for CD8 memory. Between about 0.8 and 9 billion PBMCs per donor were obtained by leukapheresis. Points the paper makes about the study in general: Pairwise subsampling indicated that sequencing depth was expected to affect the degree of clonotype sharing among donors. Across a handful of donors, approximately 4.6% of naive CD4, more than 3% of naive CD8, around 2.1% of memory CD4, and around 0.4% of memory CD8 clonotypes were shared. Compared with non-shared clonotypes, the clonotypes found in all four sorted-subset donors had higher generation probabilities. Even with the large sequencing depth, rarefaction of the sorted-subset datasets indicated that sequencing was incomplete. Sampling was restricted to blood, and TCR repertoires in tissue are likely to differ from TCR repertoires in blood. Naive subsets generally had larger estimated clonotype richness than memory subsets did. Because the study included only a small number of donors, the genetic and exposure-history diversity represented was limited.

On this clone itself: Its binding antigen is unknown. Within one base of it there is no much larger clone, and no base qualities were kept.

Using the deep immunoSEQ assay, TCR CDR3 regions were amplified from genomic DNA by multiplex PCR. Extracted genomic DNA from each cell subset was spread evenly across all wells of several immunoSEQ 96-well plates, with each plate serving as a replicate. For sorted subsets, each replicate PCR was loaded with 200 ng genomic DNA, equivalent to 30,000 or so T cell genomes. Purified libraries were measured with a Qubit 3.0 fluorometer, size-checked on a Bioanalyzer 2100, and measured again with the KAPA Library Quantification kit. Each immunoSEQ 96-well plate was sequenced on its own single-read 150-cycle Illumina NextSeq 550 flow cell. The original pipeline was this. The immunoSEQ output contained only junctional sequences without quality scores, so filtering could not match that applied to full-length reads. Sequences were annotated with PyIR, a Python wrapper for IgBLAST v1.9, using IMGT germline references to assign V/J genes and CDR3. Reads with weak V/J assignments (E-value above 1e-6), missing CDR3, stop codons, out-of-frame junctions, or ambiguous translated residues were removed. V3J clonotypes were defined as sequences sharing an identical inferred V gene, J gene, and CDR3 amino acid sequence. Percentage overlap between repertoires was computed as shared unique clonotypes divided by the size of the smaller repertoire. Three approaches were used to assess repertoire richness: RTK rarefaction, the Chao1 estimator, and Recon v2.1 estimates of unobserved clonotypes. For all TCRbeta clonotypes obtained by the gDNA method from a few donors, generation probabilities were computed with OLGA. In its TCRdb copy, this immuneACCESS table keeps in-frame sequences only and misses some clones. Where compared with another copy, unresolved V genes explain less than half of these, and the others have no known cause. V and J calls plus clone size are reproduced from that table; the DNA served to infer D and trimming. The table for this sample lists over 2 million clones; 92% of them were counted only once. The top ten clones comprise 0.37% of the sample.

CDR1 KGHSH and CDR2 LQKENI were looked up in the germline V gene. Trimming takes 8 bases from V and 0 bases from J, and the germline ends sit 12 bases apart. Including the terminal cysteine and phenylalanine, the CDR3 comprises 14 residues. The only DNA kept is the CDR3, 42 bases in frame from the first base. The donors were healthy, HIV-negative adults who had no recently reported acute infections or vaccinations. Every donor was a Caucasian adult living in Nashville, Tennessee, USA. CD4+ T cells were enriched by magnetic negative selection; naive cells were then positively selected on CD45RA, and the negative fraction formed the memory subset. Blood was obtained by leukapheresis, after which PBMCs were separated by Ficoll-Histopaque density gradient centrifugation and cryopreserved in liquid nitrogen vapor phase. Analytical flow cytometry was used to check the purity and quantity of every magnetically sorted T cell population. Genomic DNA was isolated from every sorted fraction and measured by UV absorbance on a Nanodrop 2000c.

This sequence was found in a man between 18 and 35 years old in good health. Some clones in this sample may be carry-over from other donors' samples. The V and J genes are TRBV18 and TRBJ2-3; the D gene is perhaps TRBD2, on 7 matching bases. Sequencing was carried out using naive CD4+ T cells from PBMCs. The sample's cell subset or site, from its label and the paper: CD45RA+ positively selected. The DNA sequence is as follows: TGTGCCAGCCAGGGGAGGGTCAGCACAGATACGCAGTATTTT. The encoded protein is CASQGRVSTDTQYF.